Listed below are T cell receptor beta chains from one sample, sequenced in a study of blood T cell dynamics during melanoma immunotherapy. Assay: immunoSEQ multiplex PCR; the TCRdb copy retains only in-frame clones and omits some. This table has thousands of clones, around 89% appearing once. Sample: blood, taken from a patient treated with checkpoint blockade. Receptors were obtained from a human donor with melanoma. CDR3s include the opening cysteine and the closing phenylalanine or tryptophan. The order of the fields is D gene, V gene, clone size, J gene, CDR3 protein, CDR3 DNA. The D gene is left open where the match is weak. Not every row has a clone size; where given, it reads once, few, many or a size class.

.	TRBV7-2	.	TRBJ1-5	CASSLGTGNQPQHF	TGTGCCAGCAGCTTAGGTACCGGCAATCAGCCCCAGCATTTT
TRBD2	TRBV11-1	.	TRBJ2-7	CASSLQRGGSYEQYF	TGTGCCAGCAGTCTTCAGCGGGGGGGTTCCTACGAGCAGTACTTC
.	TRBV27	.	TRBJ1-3	CASSLKGRSQGNTIYF	TGTGCCAGCAGTTTGAAAGGACGCTCTCAAGGAAACACCATATATTTT
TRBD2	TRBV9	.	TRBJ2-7	CASSVSGGPAYEQYF	TGTGCCAGCAGCGTCAGCGGGGGGCCCGCCTACGAGCAGTACTTC
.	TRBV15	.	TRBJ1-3	CATSRDFGGSGNTIYF	TGTGCCACCAGCAGAGATTTTGGGGGTTCTGGAAACACCATATATTTT
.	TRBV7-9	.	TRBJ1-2	CASSQETNNYGYTF	TGTGCCAGCAGCCAGGAGACCAATAACTATGGCTACACCTTC
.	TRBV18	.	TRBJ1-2	CASSTDGTGAGYTF	TGTGCCAGCTCAACGGACGGGACCGGAGCTGGCTACACCTTC
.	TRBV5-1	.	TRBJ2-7	CASSARDGGREQYF	TGCGCCAGCAGCGCCCGGGACGGGGGTAGGGAGCAGTACTTC
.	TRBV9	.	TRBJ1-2	CASSVYGAGDGYTF	TGTGCCAGCAGCGTATACGGGGCAGGGGATGGCTACACCTTC
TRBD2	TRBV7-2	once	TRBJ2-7	CASTLAGYMSQQYF	TGTGCCAGCACCCTAGCGGGATACATGAGTCAGCAGTACTTC
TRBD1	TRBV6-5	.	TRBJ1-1	CASSYSGQGRTEAFF	TGTGCCAGCAGTTACTCTGGACAGGGAAGAACTGAAGCTTTCTTT
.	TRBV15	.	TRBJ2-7	CATSRDAGHSYEQYF	TGTGCCACCAGCAGAGATGCAGGGCATTCCTACGAGCAGTACTTC
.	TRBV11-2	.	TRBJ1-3	CASSLAGNTIYF	TGTGCCAGCAGCTTAGCTGGAAACACCATATATTTT
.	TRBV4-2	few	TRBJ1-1	CASSQELVGGDTEAFF	TGTGCCAGCAGCCAGGAGCTGGTAGGGGGGGACACTGAAGCTTTCTTT
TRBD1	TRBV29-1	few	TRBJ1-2	CSVGQSYGYTF	TGCAGCGTGGGACAGTCCTATGGCTACACCTTC
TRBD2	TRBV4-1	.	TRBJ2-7	CASSQGLGGSYEQYF	TGCGCCAGCAGCCAAGGACTGGGGGGGTCCTACGAGCAGTACTTC
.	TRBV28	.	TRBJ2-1	CASTPGGGNEQFF	TGTGCCAGCACCCCTGGTGGGGGGAATGAGCAGTTCTTC
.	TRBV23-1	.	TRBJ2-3	CASPGGLPSPDTQYF	TGCGCCAGCCCGGGCGGACTCCCGAGCCCAGATACGCAGTATTTT
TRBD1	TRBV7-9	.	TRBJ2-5	CASRPTGGVETQYF	TGTGCCAGCAGGCCGACAGGGGGGGTCGAGACCCAGTACTTC
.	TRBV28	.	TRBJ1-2	CASSFIRGGNGF	TGTGCCAGCAGTTTTATTCGGGGGGGAAACGGCTTC
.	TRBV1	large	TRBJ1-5	CTSSPGPTNQPQHF	TGCACCAGCAGCCCGGGACCGACCAATCAGCCCCAGCATTTT
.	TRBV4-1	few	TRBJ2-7	CASSQVEVATYEQYF	TGCGCCAGCAGCCAAGTTGAGGTAGCTACCTACGAGCAGTACTTC
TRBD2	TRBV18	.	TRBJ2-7	CASSLGTSGFYEQYF	TGTGCCAGCTCACTAGGGACTAGCGGGTTCTACGAGCAGTACTTC
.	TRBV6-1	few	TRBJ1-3	CASSVSSTNSGNTIYF	TGTGCCAGCAGTGTCTCATCGACTAACTCTGGAAACACCATATATTTT
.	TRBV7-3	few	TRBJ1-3	CASSLSGDTIYF	TGTGCCAGCAGCTTATCGGGGGACACCATATATTTT
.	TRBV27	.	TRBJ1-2	CASSPWGDYGYGYTF	TGTGCCAGCAGTCCCTGGGGGGACTACGGCTATGGCTACACCTTC